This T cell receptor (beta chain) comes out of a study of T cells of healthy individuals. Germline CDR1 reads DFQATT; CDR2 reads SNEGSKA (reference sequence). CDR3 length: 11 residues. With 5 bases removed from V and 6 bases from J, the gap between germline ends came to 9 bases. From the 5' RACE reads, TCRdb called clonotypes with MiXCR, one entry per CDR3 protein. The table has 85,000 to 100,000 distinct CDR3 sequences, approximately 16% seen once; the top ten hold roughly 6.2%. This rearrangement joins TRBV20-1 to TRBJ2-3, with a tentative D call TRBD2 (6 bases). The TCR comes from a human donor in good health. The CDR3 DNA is TGCAGTGCTCCGGGGGTGGATACGCAGTATTTT. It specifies CSAPGVDTQYF.